This T cell receptor (beta chain) was obtained from a study of beta chain features in type 1 diabetes. Study-wide points: Patients' naive, central memory and regulatory TCRB repertoires appeared more alike than those of healthy donors. Over-representation of high TCR-expressing cells was a possible consequence of cDNA sequencing.

Blood was collected once per donor into heparin, averaging approximately 0.11 L. Expressed TCRB transcripts were sequenced because the isolated RNA had all been reverse transcribed beforehand. Profiling relied on immunoSEQ multiplex PCR, and the TCRdb table lists in-frame clones only, not all of them. Of 900,000 or so clones listed, roughly 16% were seen once; the top ten hold 0.023%. Trimming took 9 bases from V and 2 from J, leaving 17 bases between them. There are 14 residues in the CDR3. Germline lookup yields CDR1 MDHEN and CDR2 SYDVKM. This clone appeared a few times. The antigen is not known. The gene calls are TRBV28 and TRBJ2-7; perhaps TRBD1 as D (6 bases). This clonotype was sampled from a woman in her late teens or twenties in good health. The sequencing sample was made of naive CD4+ T cells from blood. CDR3 nucleotides: TGTGCCAGTAAAGCCGGGACACCCACCTACGAGCAGTACTTC. Amino acids: CASKAGTPTYEQYF.